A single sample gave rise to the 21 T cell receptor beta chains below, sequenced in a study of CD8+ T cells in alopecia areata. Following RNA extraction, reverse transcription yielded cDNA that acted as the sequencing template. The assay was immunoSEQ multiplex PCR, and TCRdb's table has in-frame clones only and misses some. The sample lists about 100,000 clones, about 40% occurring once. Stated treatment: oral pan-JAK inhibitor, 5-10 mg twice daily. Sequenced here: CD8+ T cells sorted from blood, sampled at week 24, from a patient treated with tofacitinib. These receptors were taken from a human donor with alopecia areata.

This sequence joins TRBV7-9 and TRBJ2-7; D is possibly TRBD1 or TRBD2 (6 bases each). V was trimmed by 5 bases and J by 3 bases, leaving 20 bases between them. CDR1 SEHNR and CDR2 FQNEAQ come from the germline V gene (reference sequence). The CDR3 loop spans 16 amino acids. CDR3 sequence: CASSIIGGATNYEQYF. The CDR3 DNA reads TGTGCCAGCAGCATCATCGGGGGCGCCACCAACTACGAGCAGTACTTC.

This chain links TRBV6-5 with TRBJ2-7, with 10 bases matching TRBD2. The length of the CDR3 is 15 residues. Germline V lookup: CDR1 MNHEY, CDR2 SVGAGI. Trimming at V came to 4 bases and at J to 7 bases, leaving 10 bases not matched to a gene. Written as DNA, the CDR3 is TGTGCCAGCAGTTCGGCCCCTAGCGGGAGTGGGGAGCAGTACTTC. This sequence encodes CASSSAPSGSGEQYF.

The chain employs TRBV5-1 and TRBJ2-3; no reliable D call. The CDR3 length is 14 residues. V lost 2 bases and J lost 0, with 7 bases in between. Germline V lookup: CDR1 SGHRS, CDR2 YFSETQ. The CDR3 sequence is CASSLTGSTDTQYF. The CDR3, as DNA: TGCGCCAGCAGCTTAACCGGGAGCACAGATACGCAGTATTTT.

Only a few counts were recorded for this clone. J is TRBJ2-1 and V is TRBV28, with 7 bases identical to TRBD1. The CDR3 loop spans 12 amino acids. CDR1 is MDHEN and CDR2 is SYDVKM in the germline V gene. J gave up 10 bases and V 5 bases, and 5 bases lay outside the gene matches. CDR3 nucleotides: TGTGCCAGCAGTCAGGGGGAGATCGAGCAGTTCTTC. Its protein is CASSQGEIEQFF.

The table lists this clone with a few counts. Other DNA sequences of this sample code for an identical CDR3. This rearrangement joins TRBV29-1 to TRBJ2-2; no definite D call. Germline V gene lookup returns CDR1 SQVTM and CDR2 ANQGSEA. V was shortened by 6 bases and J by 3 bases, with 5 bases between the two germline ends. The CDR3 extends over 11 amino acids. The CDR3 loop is CSVFYTGELFF. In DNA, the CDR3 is TGCAGCGTCTTTTACACCGGGGAGCTGTTTTTT.

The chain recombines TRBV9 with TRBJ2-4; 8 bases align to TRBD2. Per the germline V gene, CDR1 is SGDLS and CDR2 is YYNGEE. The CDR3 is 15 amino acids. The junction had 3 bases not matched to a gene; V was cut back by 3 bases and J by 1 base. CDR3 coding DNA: TGTGCCAGCAGCGGCGGGAGGTTGGCCAAAAACATTCAGTACTTC. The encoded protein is CASSGGRLAKNIQYF.

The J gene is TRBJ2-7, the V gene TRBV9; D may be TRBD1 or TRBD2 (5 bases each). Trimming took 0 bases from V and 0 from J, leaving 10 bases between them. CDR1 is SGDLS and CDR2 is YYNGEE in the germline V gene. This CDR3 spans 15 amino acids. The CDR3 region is CASSVAGTGSYEQYF. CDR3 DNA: TGTGCCAGCAGCGTAGCTGGGACGGGCTCCTACGAGCAGTACTTC.

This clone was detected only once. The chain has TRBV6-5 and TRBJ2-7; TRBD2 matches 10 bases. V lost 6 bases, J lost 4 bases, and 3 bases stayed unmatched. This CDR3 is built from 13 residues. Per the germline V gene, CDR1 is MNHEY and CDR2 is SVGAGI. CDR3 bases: TGTGCCAGCAGCCTACTAGCGGGGTACGAGCAGTACTTC. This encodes CASSLLAGYEQYF.

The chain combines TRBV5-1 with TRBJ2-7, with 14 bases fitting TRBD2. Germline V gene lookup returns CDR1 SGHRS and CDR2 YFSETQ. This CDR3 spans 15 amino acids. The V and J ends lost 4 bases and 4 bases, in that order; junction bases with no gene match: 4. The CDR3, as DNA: TGCGCCAGCAGCGCCGGACTAGCGGGAGGATACGAGCAGTACTTC. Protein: CASSAGLAGGYEQYF.

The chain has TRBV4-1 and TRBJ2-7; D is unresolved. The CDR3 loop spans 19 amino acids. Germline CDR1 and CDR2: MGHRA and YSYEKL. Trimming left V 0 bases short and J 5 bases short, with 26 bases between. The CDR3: CASSQDARYLAGEGNEQYF. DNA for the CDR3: TGCGCCAGCAGCCAAGATGCGAGATATTTGGCAGGTGAAGGCAACGAGCAGTACTTC.

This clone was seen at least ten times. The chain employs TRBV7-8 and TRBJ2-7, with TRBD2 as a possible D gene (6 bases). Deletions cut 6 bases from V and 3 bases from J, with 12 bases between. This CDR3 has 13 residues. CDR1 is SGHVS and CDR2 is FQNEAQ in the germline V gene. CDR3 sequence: CASSQAGYYEQYF. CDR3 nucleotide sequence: TGTGCCAGCAGTCAGGCGGGGTACTACGAGCAGTACTTC.

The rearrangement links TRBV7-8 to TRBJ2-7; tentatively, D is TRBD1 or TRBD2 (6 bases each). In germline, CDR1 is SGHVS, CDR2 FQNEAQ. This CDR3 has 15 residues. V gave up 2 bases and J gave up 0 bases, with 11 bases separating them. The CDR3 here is CASSLRGQSSYEQYF. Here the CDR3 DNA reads TGTGCCAGCAGCTTACGGGGGCAATCCTCCTACGAGCAGTACTTC.

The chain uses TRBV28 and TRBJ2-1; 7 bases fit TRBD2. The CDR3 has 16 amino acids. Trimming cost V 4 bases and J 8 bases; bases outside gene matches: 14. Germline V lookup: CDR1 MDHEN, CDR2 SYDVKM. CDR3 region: CASSSPSKGGVDEQFF. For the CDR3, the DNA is TGTGCCAGCAGTTCCCCCTCGAAGGGAGGGGTCGATGAGCAGTTCTTC.

As DNA, the CDR3 is TGCAGCGTTTTGACGCAGAACACCGGGGAGCTGTTTTTT. Amino acid sequence: CSVLTQNTGELFF. The V and J genes are TRBV29-1 and TRBJ2-2; D is uncertain. V lost 5 bases and J 1 base, leaving 8 bases between the germline ends. The germline gives CDR1 SQVTM, CDR2 ANQGSEA. The CDR3 length is 13 residues.

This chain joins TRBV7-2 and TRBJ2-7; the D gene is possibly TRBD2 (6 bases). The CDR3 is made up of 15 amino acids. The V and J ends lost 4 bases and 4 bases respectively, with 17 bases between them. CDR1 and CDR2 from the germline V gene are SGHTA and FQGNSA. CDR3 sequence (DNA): TGTGCCAGCAGCTATAAGGACTACTCCCTATACGAGCAGTACTTC. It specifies CASSYKDYSLYEQYF.

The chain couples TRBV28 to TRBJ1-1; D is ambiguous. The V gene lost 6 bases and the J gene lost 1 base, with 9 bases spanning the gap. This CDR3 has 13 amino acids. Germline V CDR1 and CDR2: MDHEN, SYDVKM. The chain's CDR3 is CASRQRRNTEAFF. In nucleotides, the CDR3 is TGTGCCAGCAGGCAGAGGAGGAACACTGAAGCTTTCTTT.

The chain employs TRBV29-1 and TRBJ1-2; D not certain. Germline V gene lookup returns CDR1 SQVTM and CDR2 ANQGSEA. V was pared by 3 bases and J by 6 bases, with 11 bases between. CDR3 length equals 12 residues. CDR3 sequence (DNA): TGCAGCGTTGAGGGTTGGGCGGATGGCTACACCTTC. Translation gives CSVEGWADGYTF. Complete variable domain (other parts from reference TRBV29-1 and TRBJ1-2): SAVISQKPSRDICQRGTSLTIQCQVDSQVTMMFWYRQQPGQSLTLIATANQGSEATYESGFVIDKFPISRPNLTFSTLTVSNMSPEDSSIYLCSVEGWADGYTFGSGTRLTVV.

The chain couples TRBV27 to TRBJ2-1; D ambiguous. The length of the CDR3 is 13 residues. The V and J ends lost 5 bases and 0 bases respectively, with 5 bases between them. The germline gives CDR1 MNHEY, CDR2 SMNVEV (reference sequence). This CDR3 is CASSASSYNEQFF. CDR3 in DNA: TGTGCCAGCAGTGCCAGCTCCTACAATGAGCAGTTCTTC.

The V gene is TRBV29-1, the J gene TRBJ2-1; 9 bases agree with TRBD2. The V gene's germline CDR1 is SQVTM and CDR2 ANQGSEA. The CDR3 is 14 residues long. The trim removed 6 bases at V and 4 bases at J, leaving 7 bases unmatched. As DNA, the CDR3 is TGCAGCGTCCCAAGACTAGCGGAGTACAATGAGCAGTTCTTC. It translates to CSVPRLAEYNEQFF.

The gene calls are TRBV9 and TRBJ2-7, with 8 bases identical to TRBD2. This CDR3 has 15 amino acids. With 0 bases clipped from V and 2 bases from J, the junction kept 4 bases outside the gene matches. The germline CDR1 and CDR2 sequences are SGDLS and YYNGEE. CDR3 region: CASSVELAATYEQYF. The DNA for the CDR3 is TGTGCCAGCAGCGTAGAACTAGCGGCAACCTACGAGCAGTACTTC.

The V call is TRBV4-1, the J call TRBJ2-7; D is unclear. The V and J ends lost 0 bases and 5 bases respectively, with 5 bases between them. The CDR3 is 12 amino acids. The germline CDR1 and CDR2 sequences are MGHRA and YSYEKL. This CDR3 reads CASSQDRDEQYF. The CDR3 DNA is TGCGCCAGCAGCCAAGATCGGGACGAGCAGTACTTC.